The 19 T cell receptor beta chains listed next were all sequenced from one sample in a study of patients and donors after allogeneic stem cell transplantation. TCRdb redid the calling of the RT-PCR reads with MiXCR, one entry per CDR3 protein. The sample holds 200,000 to 250,000 distinct CDR3 sequences, around 40% seen once. The sample consisted of blood, either unsorted or a sorted T cell fraction (not recorded which). These receptor sequences come from a human donor who was either an allogeneic HSCT recipient or a stem cell or donor lymphocyte infusion donor (not recorded which). It is not recorded whose cells these are; they may come from a transplant donor.

This clonotype was counted a few times. V gene TRBV5-1 combines with J gene TRBJ1-2; 8 bases line up with TRBD1. With 2 bases clipped from V and 4 bases from J, the junction kept 10 bases outside the gene matches. Germline V CDR1 and CDR2: SGHRS, YFSETQ. The CDR3 consists of 16 residues. The CDR3 DNA sequence: TGCGCCAGCAGCTTTGCCGGGACAGGAGAAAGCTATGGCTACACCTTC. It specifies CASSFAGTGESYGYTF.

This clonotype was counted only a few times. V and J are TRBV4-3 and TRBJ1-2; D gene uncertain. Deletions cut 0 bases from V and 4 bases from J, with 18 bases between. CDR1 and CDR2 (germline): LGHNA, YSLEER. The CDR3 totals 17 residues. The CDR3 DNA reads as TGCGCCAGCAGCCAAGATTCGTATGGTCCTGGCCCCTATGGCTACACCTTC. Translating it yields CASSQDSYGPGPYGYTF.

The chain links TRBV10-3 to TRBJ2-2; D is uncertain. The CDR3 is 14 amino acids. The germline V and J ends were trimmed by 2 bases and 3 bases, with 7 bases remaining between them. The germline V gene has CDR1 ENHRY and CDR2 SYGVKD. CDR3 DNA: TGTGCCATCAGTGAGGGTTCGGACACCGGGGAGCTGTTTTTT. Its translation is CAISEGSDTGELFF.

This clonotype has more than one count but fewer than ten. The gene calls are TRBV13 and TRBJ2-7, with TRBD1 identical over 11 bases. With 5 bases clipped from V and 2 bases from J, the junction kept 5 bases outside the gene matches. The CDR3 contains 15 residues. The germline V gene encodes CDR1 PRHDT and CDR2 FYEKMQ (reference sequence). In DNA, the CDR3 is TGTGCCAGCAGCGTATGGGGACAGGGGGCCTACGAGCAGTACTTC. Amino acids: CASSVWGQGAYEQYF.

This rearrangement joins TRBV27 to TRBJ2-1, with TRBD1 matching over 9 bases. Trimming removed 6 bases from V and 0 bases from J; junction bases left unmatched: 12. Per the germline V gene, CDR1 is MNHEY and CDR2 is SMNVEV (reference sequence). This CDR3 region has 18 residues. CDR3 sequence reads: CASSVDRGIPGSYNEQFF. The CDR3 DNA is TGTGCCAGCAGCGTGGACAGGGGTATACCCGGCTCCTACAATGAGCAGTTCTTC.

The chain has TRBV5-5 and TRBJ2-7; D call uncertain. This CDR3 region has 14 residues. V lost 1 base, J lost 2 bases, and 10 bases lay in between. Looked up from germline, CDR1 is SGHKS and CDR2 is YYEKEE (reference sequence). The CDR3: CASSLRQTPYEQYF. The CDR3 nucleotides read TGTGCCAGCAGCTTGCGGCAGACCCCCTACGAGCAGTACTTC.

This rearrangement joins TRBV12-3 or TRBV12-4 to TRBJ2-3; D not resolved. Trimming cost V 5 bases and J 2 bases, with 17 bases left between them. CDR3 length equals 16 residues. CDR3 bases: TGTGCCAGCAGTCCCATTTTAGCATCCCTCACAGATACGCAGTATTTT. Its translation: CASSPILASLTDTQYF.

The CDR3 is CASSLAFWQSADTQYF. The DNA for the CDR3 is TGTGCCAGCAGCTTGGCCTTCTGGCAGTCAGCAGATACGCAGTATTTT. The chain links TRBV5-6 to TRBJ2-3; D is uncertain. CDR3 length: 16 amino acids. Trimming cost V 0 bases and J 4 bases, with 15 bases left between them. CDR1 and CDR2 (germline): SGHDT, YYEEEE.

CDR3 sequence reads: CASSFMAGVNQPQHF. The CDR3 DNA is TGTGCCAGCAGCTTTATGGCAGGGGTTAATCAGCCCCAGCATTTT. The chain carries TRBV5-6 and TRBJ1-5, with D possibly matching TRBD1 (6 bases). Germline V gene sequence: CDR1 SGHDT, CDR2 YYEEEE. CDR3 length: 15 amino acids. V was clipped by 2 bases and J by 4 bases, with 13 bases between them.

V and J are TRBV4-3 and TRBJ1-1; TRBD1 aligns across 8 bases. Trimming at V came to 4 bases and at J to 1 base, leaving 2 bases not matched to a gene. The germline V gene has CDR1 LGHNA and CDR2 YSLEER. The CDR3 spans 14 residues. The CDR3 DNA follows: TGCGCCAGCAGCCCGACAGGGGAGAACACTGAAGCTTTCTTT. Translation gives CASSPTGENTEAFF.

This clonotype was found once. This chain links TRBV18 with TRBJ1-1, with 8 bases identical to TRBD1. From germline, CDR1 is KGHSH and CDR2 LQKENI. CDR3 length: 16 residues. V lost 6 bases to trimming and J lost 4 bases; unmatched junction nucleotides: 13. Here the CDR3 reads CASSGQVSGLGTEAFF. The CDR3 region has the DNA TGTGCCAGCTCGGGACAGGTATCCGGATTGGGCACTGAAGCTTTCTTT.

This clonotype was counted between two and nine times. J is TRBJ1-5 and V is TRBV27; no firm D call. The CDR3 contains 16 residues. Germline CDR1 MNHEY, CDR2 SMNVEV (reference sequence). V lost 3 bases and J lost 6, with 18 bases in between. The CDR3 DNA sequence: TGTGCCAGCAGTTTTGGCGGACCCCGAGTGAGTCAGCCCCAGCATTTT. Its protein product is CASSFGGPRVSQPQHF.

The chain combines TRBV5-1 with TRBJ2-7; D is undetermined. V was shortened by 1 base and J by 4 bases, with 12 bases between the two germline ends. The CDR3 is 14 residues long. Germline lookup yields CDR1 SGHRS and CDR2 YFSETQ. CDR3 residues: CASSLIVLGYEQYF. The CDR3 DNA follows: TGCGCCAGCAGCTTGATAGTCCTCGGATACGAGCAGTACTTC. The full variable domain, in which reference TRBV5-1 and TRBJ2-7 provide the parts outside the CDR3, is KAGVTQTPRYLIKTRGQQVTLSCSPISGHRSVSWYQQTPGQGLQFLFEYFSETQRNKGNFPGRFSGRQFSNSRSEMNVSTLELGDSALYLCASSLIVLGYEQYFGPGTRLTVT.

The V call is TRBV9, the J call TRBJ2-2, with TRBD1 identical over 7 bases. Germline CDR1 and CDR2: SGDLS and YYNGEE. The CDR3 loop spans 16 amino acids. V was clipped by 4 bases and J by 0 bases; unmatched bases: 6. The CDR3 DNA sequence: TGTGCCAGCAGCCCCAAGACAGGGCCGAACACCGGGGAGCTGTTTTTT. Its protein product is CASSPKTGPNTGELFF. Based on the CDR3 plus reference TRBV9 and TRBJ2-2, the full variable domain is DSGVTQTPKHLITATGQRVTLRCSPRSGDLSVYWYQQSLDQGLQFLIQYYNGEERAKGNILERFSAQQFPDLHSELNLSSLELGDSALYFCASSPKTGPNTGELFFGEGSRLTVL.

This chain uses TRBV15 with TRBJ1-4; the D gene is possibly TRBD1 (5 bases). Trimming took 6 bases from V and 8 from J, leaving 16 bases between them. In germline, CDR1 is LNHNV, CDR2 YYDKDF (reference sequence). CDR3 length: 14 residues. The CDR3 DNA follows: TGTGCCACCAGTCGGACACCCAAGGGAGAAAAACTGTTTTTT. Encoded protein: CATSRTPKGEKLFF.

The table lists this clonotype with many counts. The V call is TRBV28, the J call TRBJ1-2; D is ambiguous. Germline CDR1 MDHEN, CDR2 SYDVKM. The CDR3 covers 13 residues. V was trimmed by 8 bases and J by 3 bases, leaving 13 bases between them. The CDR3 coding sequence is TGTGCCAGCGGCGAACGGGCGGACTATGGCTACACCTTC. Amino acid sequence: CASGERADYGYTF.

The chain combines TRBV6-6 with TRBJ1-1; D perhaps matches TRBD1 (5 bases). The CDR3 extends over 15 amino acids. Germline lookup yields CDR1 MNHNY and CDR2 SVGAGI (reference sequence). V was clipped by 7 bases and J by 4 bases, with 19 bases between them. CDR3 coding DNA: TGTGCCAGCAATAACGCCGGGGGAGGTGGCACTGAAGCTTTCTTT. Protein sequence: CASNNAGGGGTEAFF.

The chain links TRBV7-3 to TRBJ2-3; D assignment may be TRBD1 or TRBD2 (6 bases each). Trimming took off 5 bases at V and 6 bases at J, with 12 bases between the two ends. CDR3 length: 13 amino acids. The germline gives CDR1 SGHTA, CDR2 FQGTGA. The CDR3 loop is CASSRGAWDTQYF. For the CDR3, the DNA is TGTGCCAGCAGCAGGGGGGCCTGGGATACGCAGTATTTT.

V gene TRBV24-1 combines with J gene TRBJ2-3; D is unclear. The CDR3 length is 12 residues. Looked up from germline, CDR1 is KGHDR and CDR2 is SFDVKD. With 4 bases removed from V and 6 bases from J, the gap between germline ends came to 7 bases. DNA for the CDR3: TGTGCCACCAGTGACAGCATGGATACGCAGTATTTT. Encoded protein: CATSDSMDTQYF.